This T cell receptor beta chain was sequenced in a study of Ad26.COV2.S vaccination and SARS-CoV-2 variants. Study-wide context: Recipients of Ad26.COV2.S got it intramuscularly, once or twice 56 days apart. Points from the study as a whole: Vaccine and placebo recipients had comparable breadth of non-spike TCRs.

A note on this clone: The antigen remains unidentified. Distinct nucleotide sequences in the sample also encode this CDR3.

Regarding treatment: roughly 20 received Ad26.COV2.S at low or high dose, single or two shots; a few received placebo; per-sample allocation not given. After the first vaccine or placebo injection, samples were drawn on day 63. Profiling relied on immunoSEQ multiplex PCR, and the TCRdb table lists in-frame clones only, not all of them. This sample has fewer than 400,000 clones, with about 85% found just once. V lost 1 base, J lost 9 bases, and 7 bases lay in between. Germline lookup yields CDR1 SGHAT and CDR2 FQNNGV. This CDR3 region has 13 residues. The material sequenced was peripheral blood, taken in a trial of Ad26.COV2.S vaccine versus placebo. This chain joins TRBV11-2 and TRBJ1-6, with no clear D. The clonotype was recovered from a person aged 18 to 65 who received the Ad26.COV2.S COVID-19 vaccine or a placebo. In nucleotides, the CDR3 is TGTGCCAGCAGCTTAGTATCCGGTTCACCCCTCCACTTT. This translates into CASSLVSGSPLHF.